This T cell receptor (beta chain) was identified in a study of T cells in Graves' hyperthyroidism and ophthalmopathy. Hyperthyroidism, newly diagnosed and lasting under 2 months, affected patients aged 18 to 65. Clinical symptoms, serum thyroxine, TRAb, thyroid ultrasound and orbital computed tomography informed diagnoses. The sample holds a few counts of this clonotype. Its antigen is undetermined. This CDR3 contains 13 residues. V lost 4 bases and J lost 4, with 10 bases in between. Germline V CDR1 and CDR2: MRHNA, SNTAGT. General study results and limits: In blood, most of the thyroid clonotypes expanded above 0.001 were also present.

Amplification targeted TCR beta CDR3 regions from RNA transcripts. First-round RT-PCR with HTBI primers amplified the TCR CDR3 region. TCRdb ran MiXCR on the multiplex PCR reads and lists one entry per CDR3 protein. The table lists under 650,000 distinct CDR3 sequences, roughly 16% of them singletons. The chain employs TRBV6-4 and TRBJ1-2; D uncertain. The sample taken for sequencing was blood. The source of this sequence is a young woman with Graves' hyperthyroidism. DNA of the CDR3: TGTGCCAGCAGTGCCGGGGAGACCTATGGCTACACCTTC. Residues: CASSAGETYGYTF.